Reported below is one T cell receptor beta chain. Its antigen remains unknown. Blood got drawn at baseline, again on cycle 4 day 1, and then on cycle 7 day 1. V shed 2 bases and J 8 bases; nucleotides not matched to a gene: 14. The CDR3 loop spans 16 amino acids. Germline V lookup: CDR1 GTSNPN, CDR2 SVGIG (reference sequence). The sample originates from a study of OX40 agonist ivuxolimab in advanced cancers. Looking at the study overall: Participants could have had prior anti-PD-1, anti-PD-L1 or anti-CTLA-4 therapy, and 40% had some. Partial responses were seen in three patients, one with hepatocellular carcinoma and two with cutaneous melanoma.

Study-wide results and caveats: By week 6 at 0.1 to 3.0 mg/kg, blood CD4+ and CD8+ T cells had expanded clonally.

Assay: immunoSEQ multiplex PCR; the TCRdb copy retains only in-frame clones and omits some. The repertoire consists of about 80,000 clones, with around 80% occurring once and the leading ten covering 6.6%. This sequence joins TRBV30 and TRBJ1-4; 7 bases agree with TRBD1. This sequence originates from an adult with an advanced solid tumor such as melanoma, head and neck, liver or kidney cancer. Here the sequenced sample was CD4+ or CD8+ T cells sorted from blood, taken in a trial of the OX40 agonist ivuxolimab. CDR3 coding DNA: TGTGCCTGGAGTCGCCCCCCGGGACAGAATAAGGAAAAACTGTTTTTT. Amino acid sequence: CAWSRPPGQNKEKLFF.